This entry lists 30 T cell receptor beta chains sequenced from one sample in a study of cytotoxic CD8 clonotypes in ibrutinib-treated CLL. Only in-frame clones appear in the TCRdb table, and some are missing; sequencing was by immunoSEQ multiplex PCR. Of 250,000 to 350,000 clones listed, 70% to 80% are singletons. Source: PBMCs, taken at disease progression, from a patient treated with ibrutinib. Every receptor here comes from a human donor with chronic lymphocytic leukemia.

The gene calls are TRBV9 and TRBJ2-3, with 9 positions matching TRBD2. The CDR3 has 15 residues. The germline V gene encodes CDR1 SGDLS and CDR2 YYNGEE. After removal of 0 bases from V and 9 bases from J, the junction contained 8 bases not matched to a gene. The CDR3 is CASSVGLAGGPTQYF. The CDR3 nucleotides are TGTGCCAGCAGCGTAGGCTTGGCGGGGGGGCCCACGCAGTATTTT.

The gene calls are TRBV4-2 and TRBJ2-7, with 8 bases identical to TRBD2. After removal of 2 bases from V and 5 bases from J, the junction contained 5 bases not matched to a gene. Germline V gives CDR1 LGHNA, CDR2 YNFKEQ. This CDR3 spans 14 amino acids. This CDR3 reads CASSQSGLAHEQYF. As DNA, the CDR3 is TGTGCCAGCAGCCAATCCGGACTAGCTCACGAGCAGTACTTC.

CDR3 protein: CASSFLGSPEQYF. For the CDR3, the DNA is TGTGCCAGCAGCTTTCTGGGGTCCCCCGAGCAGTACTTC. The chain recombines TRBV7-6 with TRBJ2-7; no reliable D call. V lost 3 bases to trimming and J lost 6 bases, with 12 bases between them. This CDR3 has 13 residues. The germline gives CDR1 SGHVS, CDR2 FNYEAQ.

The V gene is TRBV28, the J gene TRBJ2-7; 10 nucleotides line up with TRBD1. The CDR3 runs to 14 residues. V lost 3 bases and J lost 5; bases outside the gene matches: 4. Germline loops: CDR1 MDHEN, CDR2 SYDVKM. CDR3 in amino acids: CASSFRDRGDEQYF. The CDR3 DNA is TGTGCCAGCAGTTTTAGGGACAGGGGTGACGAGCAGTACTTC.

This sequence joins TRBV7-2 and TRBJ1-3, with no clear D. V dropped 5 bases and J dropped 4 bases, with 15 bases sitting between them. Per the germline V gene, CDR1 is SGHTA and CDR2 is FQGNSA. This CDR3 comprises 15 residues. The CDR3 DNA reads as TGTGCCAGCAGCGTGGCCTCAGTGGCCGGAAACACCATATATTTT. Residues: CASSVASVAGNTIYF.

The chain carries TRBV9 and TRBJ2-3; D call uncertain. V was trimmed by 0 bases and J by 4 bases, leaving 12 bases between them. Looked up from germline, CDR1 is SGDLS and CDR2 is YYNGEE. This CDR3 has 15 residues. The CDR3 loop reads CASSVDPMSADTQYF. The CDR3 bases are TGTGCCAGCAGCGTAGATCCGATGTCAGCAGATACGCAGTATTTT.

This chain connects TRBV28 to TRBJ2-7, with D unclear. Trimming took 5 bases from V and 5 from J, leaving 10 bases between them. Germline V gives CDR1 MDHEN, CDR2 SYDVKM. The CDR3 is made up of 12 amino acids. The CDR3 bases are TGTGCCAGCAGTCCCACTATTCACGAGCAGTACTTC. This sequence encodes CASSPTIHEQYF. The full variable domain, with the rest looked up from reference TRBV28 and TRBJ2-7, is DVKVTQSSRYLVKRTGEKVFLECVQDMDHENMFWYRQDPGLGLRLIYFSYDVKMKEKGDIPEGYSVSREKKERFSLILESASTNQTSMYLCASSPTIHEQYFGPGTRLTVT.

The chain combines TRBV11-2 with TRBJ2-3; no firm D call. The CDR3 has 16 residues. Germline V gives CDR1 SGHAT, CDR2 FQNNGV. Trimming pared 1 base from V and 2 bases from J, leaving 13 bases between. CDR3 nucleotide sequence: TGTGCCAGCAGCTTAGGAGCGTCGGTTTACACAGATACGCAGTATTTT. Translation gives CASSLGASVYTDTQYF.

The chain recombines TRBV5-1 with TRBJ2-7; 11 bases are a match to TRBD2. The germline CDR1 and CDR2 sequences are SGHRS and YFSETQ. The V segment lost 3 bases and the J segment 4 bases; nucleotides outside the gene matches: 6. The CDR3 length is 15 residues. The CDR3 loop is CASSSQLAGVYEQYF. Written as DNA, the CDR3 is TGCGCCAGCAGCTCCCAACTAGCGGGAGTGTACGAGCAGTACTTC.

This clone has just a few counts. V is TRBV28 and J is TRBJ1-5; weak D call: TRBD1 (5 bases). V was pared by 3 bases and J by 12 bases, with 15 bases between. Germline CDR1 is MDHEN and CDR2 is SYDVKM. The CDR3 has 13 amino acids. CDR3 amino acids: CASSLGVQGGQHF. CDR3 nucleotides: TGTGCCAGCAGTTTGGGTGTCCAGGGCGGCCAGCATTTT.

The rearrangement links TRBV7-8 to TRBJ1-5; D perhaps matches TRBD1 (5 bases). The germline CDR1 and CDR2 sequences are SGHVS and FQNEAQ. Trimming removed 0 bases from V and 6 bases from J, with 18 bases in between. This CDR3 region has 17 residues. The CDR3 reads CASSLARGGGVGQPQHF. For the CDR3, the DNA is TGTGCCAGCAGCTTAGCCCGGGGGGGAGGAGTAGGTCAGCCCCAGCATTTT.

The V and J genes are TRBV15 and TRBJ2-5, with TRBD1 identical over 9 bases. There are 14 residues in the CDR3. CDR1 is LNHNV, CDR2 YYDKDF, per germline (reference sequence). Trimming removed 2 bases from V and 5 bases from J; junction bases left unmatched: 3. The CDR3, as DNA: TGTGCCACCAGCAGAAGGACAGGGGTGGAGACCCAGTACTTC. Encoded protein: CATSRRTGVETQYF.

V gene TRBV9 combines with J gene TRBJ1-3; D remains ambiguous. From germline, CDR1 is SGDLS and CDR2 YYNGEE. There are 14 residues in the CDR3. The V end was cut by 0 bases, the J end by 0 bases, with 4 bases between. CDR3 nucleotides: TGTGCCAGCAGCGTAGCATTCTCTGGAAACACCATATATTTT. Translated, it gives CASSVAFSGNTIYF.

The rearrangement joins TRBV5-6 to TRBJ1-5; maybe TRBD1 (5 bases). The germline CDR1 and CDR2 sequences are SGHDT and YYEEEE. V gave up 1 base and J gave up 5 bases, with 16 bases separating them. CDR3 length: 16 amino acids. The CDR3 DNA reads TGTGCCAGCAGCTTGTGGCGGGACCTAACCTATCAGCCCCAGCATTTT. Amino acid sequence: CASSLWRDLTYQPQHF.

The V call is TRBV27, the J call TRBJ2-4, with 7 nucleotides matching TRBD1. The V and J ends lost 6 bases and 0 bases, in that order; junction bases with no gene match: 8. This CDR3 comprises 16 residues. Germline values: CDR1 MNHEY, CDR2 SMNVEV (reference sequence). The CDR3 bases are TGTGCCAGCAGGGGCATGGGACAGCTAGCCAAAAACATTCAGTACTTC. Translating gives CASRGMGQLAKNIQYF.

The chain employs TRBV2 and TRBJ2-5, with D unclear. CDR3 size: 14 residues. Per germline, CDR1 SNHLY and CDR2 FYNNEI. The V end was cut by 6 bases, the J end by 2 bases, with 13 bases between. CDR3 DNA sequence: TGTGCCAGCAGAACTACCTTAGGGCAAGAGACCCAGTACTTC. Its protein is CASRTTLGQETQYF.

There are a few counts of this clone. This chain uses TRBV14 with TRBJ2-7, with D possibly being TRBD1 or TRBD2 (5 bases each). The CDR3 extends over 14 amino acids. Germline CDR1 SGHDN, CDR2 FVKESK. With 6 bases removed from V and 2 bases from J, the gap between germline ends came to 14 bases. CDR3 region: CASSRLQGPYEQYF. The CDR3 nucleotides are TGTGCCAGCAGTCGACTCCAGGGACCCTACGAGCAGTACTTC.

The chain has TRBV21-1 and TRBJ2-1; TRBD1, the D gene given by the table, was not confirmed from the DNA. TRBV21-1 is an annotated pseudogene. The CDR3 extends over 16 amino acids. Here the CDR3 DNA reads TGTGCCAGCAGCACCCCGGGACAGGGTCCTTGGTATGAGCAGTTCTTC. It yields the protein CASSTPGQGPWYEQFF.

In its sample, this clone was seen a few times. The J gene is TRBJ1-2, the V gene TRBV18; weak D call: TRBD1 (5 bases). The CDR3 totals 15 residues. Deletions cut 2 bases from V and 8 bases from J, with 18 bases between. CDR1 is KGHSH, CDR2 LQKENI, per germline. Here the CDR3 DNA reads TGTGCCAGCTCACCAGGGGCGGCGGCCGGCGAGGGCTACACCTTC. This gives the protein CASSPGAAAGEGYTF.

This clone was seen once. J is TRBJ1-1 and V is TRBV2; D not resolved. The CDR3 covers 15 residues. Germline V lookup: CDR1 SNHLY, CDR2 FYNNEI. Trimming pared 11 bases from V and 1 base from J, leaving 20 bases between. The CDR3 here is CAPAASEMPNTEAFF. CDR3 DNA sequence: TGTGCCCCAGCAGCATCAGAGATGCCGAACACTGAAGCTTTCTTT.

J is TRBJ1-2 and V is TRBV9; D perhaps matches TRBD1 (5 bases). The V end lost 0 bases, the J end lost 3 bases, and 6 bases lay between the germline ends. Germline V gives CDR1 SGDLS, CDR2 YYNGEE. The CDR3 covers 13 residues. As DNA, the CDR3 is TGTGCCAGCAGCGTAGAGGGGTACTATGGCTACACCTTC. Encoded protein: CASSVEGYYGYTF.

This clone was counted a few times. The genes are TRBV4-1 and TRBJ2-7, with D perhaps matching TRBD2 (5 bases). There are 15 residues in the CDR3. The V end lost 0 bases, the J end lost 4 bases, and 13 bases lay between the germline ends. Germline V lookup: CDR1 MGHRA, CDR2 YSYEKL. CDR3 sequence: CASSQDPGEGYEQYF. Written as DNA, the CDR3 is TGCGCCAGCAGCCAAGATCCCGGGGAAGGGTACGAGCAGTACTTC.

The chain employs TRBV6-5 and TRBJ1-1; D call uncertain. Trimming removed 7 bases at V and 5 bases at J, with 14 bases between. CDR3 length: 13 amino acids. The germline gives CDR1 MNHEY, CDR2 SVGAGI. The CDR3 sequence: CASNHDPGTEAFF. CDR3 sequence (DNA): TGTGCCAGCAATCACGACCCGGGAACTGAAGCTTTCTTT.

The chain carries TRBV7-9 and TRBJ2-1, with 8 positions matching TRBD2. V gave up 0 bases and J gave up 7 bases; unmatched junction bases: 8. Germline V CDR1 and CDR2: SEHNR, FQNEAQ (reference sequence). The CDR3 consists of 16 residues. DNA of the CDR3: TGTGCCAGCAGCTTAGCAGCGGGAGTGGGTGGAAATGAGCAGTTCTTC. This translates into CASSLAAGVGGNEQFF.

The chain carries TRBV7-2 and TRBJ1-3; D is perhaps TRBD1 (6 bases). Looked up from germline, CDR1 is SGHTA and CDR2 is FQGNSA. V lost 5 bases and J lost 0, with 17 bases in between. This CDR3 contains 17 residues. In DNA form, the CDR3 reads TGTGCCAGCAGCGTAACTGGACAGACCCACTCTGGAAACACCATATATTTT. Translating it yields CASSVTGQTHSGNTIYF.

CDR3 loop: CASSFDSIGVTGELFF. The CDR3, as DNA: TGTGCCAGCAGTTTCGACTCTATAGGGGTCACCGGGGAGCTGTTTTTT. The chain employs TRBV6-5 and TRBJ2-2; possible D gene TRBD1, 5 bases. The CDR3 is 16 residues long. Germline-derived CDR1 and CDR2 are MNHEY and SVGAGI. V gave up 4 bases and J gave up 4 bases, with 16 bases separating them.

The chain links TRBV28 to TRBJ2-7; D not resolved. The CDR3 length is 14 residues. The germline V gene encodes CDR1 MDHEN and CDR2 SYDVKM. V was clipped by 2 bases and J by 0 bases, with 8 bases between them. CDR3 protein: CASSLARASYEQYF. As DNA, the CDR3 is TGTGCCAGCAGTTTAGCACGGGCCTCCTACGAGCAGTACTTC.

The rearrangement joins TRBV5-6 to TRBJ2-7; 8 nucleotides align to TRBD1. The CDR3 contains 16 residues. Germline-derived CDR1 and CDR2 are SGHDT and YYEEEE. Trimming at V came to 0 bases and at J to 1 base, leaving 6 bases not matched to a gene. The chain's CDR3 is CASSLEGQGRSYEQYF. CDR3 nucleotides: TGTGCCAGCAGCTTGGAAGGACAGGGCCGTTCCTACGAGCAGTACTTC.

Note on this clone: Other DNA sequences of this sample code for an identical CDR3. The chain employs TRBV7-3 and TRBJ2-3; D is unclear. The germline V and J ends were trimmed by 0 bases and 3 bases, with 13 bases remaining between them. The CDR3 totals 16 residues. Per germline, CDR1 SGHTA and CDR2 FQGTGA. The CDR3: CASSLTTSGSTDTQYF. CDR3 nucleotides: TGTGCCAGCAGCTTAACGACCTCCGGGTCTACAGATACGCAGTATTTT.

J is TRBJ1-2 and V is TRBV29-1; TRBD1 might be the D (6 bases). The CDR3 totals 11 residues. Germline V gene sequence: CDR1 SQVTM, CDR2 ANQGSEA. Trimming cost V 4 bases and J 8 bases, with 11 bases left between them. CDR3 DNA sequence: TGCAGCGTTGGGAGCGACAGGGGCTACACCTTC. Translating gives CSVGSDRGYTF.